Detailed here is one T cell receptor beta chain. People who had autoimmune disease history or systemic immunosuppression were excluded. The CDR3 runs to 15 residues. Germline assignment: CDR1 SGHTA and CDR2 FQGNSA. With V trimmed by 5 bases and J by 5 bases, 4 bases remained unmatched. The repertoire was sequenced with immunoSEQ multiplex PCR; TCRdb's copy has only in-frame clones and lacks some. The sample holds roughly 20,000 clones; 80% to 85% are singletons and the top ten take around 4%. The data originate from a study of OX40 agonist ivuxolimab in advanced cancers. The V and J genes are TRBV7-2 and TRBJ2-5, with TRBD2 matching over 14 bases. The clonotype was recovered from an adult with an advanced solid tumor such as melanoma, head and neck, liver or kidney cancer. The sequencing used CD4+ or CD8+ T cells sorted from blood, collected in a trial of the OX40 agonist ivuxolimab. The CDR3 DNA reads TGTGCCAGCAGCGGGACTAGCGGGAGTTGGGAGACCCAGTACTTC. Translating gives CASSGTSGSWETQYF. The full variable domain, its missing parts supplied by reference TRBV7-2 and TRBJ2-5, is GAGVSQSPSNKVTEKGKDVELRCDPISGHTALYWYRQSLGQGLEFLIYFQGNSAPDKSGLPSDRFSAERTGGSVSTLTIQRTQQEDSAVYLCASSGTSGSWETQYFGPGTRLLVL.